The TCR beta chain described here comes from a study of blood T cells in healthy people across ages. Study-wide results and limits: The recorded TCR beta diversity per million T cells decreased in a roughly linear manner with age.

This clonotype was seen only a few times. The antigen remains unidentified. Together with a sample-barcoded 5' primer, a J-beta primer mix was included in a second PCR lasting about 6 to 11 cycles. TCRdb fed the 5' RACE reads into MiXCR, producing one record per CDR3 protein. Among about 690,000 distinct CDR3 sequences listed, around 41% were seen once. Material: blood. The sequence was collected from a man aged 80 or over in good health.

CDR3 in amino acids: CASSLGRQGFQPQHF. CDR3 in DNA: TGTGCCAGCAGCTTAGGGCGACAGGGGTTTCAGCCCCAGCATTTT. The chain combines TRBV11-2 with TRBJ1-5; TRBD1 matches 8 bases. V shed 1 base and J 6 bases; nucleotides not matched to a gene: 5. The CDR3 is 15 residues long. CDR1 SGHAT and CDR2 FQNNGV come from the germline V gene.